This TCR beta chain was sequenced in a study of T cell responses to AZD1222 COVID-19 vaccine. Study findings and constraints: The reported proportion of spike-specific TCRs targeting unmutated variant regions was nearly half.

Concerning this clone: Its antigen remains unidentified.

Both about-4-week and about-12-week second-dose recipients were combined. The repertoire was sequenced with immunoSEQ multiplex PCR; TCRdb's copy has only in-frame clones and lacks some. The data hold approximately 300,000 clones, with around 92% observed a single time. The source is an adult who received the AZD1222 COVID-19 vaccine. The sample consisted of peripheral blood, taken 28 days after the second AZD1222 dose.

The CDR3 coding sequence is TGCAGTGCTAGTAGACTAGCGGGGGGTACCACAGATACGCAGTATTTT. Translated: CSASRLAGGTTDTQYF. The chain uses TRBV20-1 and TRBJ2-3, with 13 bases fitting TRBD2. This CDR3 has 16 amino acids. Germline values: CDR1 DFQATT, CDR2 SNEGSKA (reference sequence). With V trimmed by 3 bases and J by 2 bases, 5 bases remained unmatched.